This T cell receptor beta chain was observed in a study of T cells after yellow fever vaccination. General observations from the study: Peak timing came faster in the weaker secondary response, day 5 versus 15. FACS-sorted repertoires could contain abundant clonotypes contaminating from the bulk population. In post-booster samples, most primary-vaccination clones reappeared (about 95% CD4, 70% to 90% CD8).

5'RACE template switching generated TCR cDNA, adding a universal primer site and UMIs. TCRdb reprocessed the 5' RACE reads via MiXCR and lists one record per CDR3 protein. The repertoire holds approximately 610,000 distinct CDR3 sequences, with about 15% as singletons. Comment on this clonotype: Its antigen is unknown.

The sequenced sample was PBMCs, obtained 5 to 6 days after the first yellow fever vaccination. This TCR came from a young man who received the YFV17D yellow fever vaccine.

DNA for the CDR3: TGTGCCATCAGTGAGTCAGTAGCGGGGGGATACATTCAGTACTTC. Encoded protein: CAISESVAGGYIQYF. The V call is TRBV10-3, the J call TRBJ2-4; 10 nucleotides agree with TRBD2. Looked up from germline, CDR1 is ENHRY and CDR2 is SYGVKD. The junction had 4 bases not matched to a gene; V was cut back by 0 bases and J by 8 bases. The CDR3 is made up of 15 amino acids.